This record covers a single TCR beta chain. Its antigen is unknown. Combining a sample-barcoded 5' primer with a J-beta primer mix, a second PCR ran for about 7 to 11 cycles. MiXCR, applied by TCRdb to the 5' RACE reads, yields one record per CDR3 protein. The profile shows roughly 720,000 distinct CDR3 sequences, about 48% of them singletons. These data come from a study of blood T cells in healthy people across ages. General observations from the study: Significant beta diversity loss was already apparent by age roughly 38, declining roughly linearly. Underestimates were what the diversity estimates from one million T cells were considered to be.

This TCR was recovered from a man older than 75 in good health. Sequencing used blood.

CDR3 region: CASRSPGLNTGELFF. CDR3 DNA sequence: TGTGCCAGCAGATCGCCGGGACTTAACACCGGGGAGCTGTTTTTT. The chain is built from TRBV27 and TRBJ2-2, with D tentatively TRBD2 (6 bases). The CDR3 is made up of 15 amino acids. Per germline, CDR1 MNHEY and CDR2 SMNVEV (reference sequence). The V end was cut by 6 bases, the J end by 2 bases, with 13 bases between.